This T cell receptor (beta chain) comes out of a study of tissue T cells after allogeneic stem cell transplantation. Overall study findings and caveats: Tissue-detected TCR repertoire was only partly captured by blood and spleen T cells.

Time point here: mouse harvest day 7 after allogeneic transplant. The graft held 10^6 splenic CD5+ T cells and 10^7 T-cell-depleted bone marrow cells. B6 (H2b) cells into BALB/c (H2d) mice; tissues taken at day 7 or 14. About this clone itself: No antigen is known for it. Gene names and germline refer to mouse.

Some clones are missing from TCRdb's copy, which holds only in-frame ones; the method was immunoSEQ multiplex PCR. Here the sample spans about 4,200 clones, around 60% being singletons. This TCR was recovered from a female BALB/c mouse given C57BL/6 T cells with graft-versus-host disease after an allogeneic hematopoietic cell transplant. Sample: spleen.

This CDR3 reads CASSKGHNTEVFF. CDR3 DNA, as far as it was read: TGTGCCAGCAGTAAGGGACATAACACAGAAGTCTTC. This chain joins TRBV19 and TRBJ1-1; D is perhaps TRBD1 (6 bases). The read falls 1 residue short of the CDR3 end, and the missing part is taken from the germline J gene. The length of the CDR3 is 13 residues. The germline gives CDR1 FNHDT, CDR2 SITEND (reference sequence). V lost 3 bases and J lost 2, with 8 bases in between.